Listed below are T cell receptor beta chains from one sample, sequenced in a study of T cells in Graves' hyperthyroidism and ophthalmopathy. TCRdb analysed the multiplex PCR reads with MiXCR anew, one entry per CDR3 protein. The repertoire consists of about 380,000 distinct CDR3 sequences, with roughly 20% occurring once and the leading ten covering less than 45%. The material sequenced was blood. The receptors come from a young man with Graves' ophthalmopathy. CDR3s include the opening cysteine and the closing phenylalanine or tryptophan. D genes are given only for firm matches. The size of a clone is reported for some rows only, either as once, few or many, or as a class for expanded clones.

d_gene: TRBD1
j_gene: TRBJ1-2
len: 20
abundance: few
v_gene: TRBV5-1
CDR3nt: TGCGCCAGCAGCTTGGGGAGGAGTACCGGGACAGGGGGCGCTCACTATGGCTACACCTTC
CDR3aa: CASSLGRSTGTGGAHYGYTF

d_gene: NA
j_gene: TRBJ1-1
len: 13
abundance: few
v_gene: TRBV5-6
CDR3nt: TGTGCCAGCAGCTTGCCAGGGGCCACTGAAGCTTTCTTT
CDR3aa: CASSLPGATEAFF

d_gene: TRBD2
j_gene: TRBJ2-5
len: 17
abundance: many
v_gene: TRBV28
CDR3nt: TGTGCCAGCAGTTCCTCCGGACTAGCGGGGGGGGTAGAGACCCAGTACTTC
CDR3aa: CASSSSGLAGGVETQYF

d_gene: TRBD2
j_gene: TRBJ2-2
len: 15
abundance: NA
v_gene: TRBV6-2/TRBV6-3
CDR3nt: TGTGCCAGCAGTAAACCATGGCGGGGGGCCGGGGAGCTGTTTTTT
CDR3aa: CASSKPWRGAGELFF

d_gene: TRBD1
j_gene: TRBJ2-3
len: 14
abundance: many
v_gene: TRBV2
CDR3nt: TGTGCCAGCAGTGGACAGGGCCGCACAGATACGCAGTATTTT
CDR3aa: CASSGQGRTDTQYF

d_gene: TRBD1
j_gene: TRBJ2-1
len: 15
abundance: NA
v_gene: TRBV4-1
CDR3nt: TGCGCCAGCAGCCAAGACCCTGACCGGGACAGCGGACGGTTCTTC
CDR3aa: CASSQDPDRDSGRFF

d_gene: TRBD1
j_gene: TRBJ1-1
len: 14
abundance: NA
v_gene: TRBV20-1
CDR3nt: TGCAGTGCTTCCCGGACAGGAAGGAACACTGAAGCTTTCTTT
CDR3aa: CSASRTGRNTEAFF

d_gene: NA
j_gene: TRBJ1-1
len: 15
abundance: many
v_gene: TRBV18
CDR3nt: TGTGCCAGCTCACGTGGCAACCACAAGAACACTGAAGCTTTCTTT
CDR3aa: CASSRGNHKNTEAFF

d_gene: TRBD2
j_gene: TRBJ2-1
len: 15
abundance: few
v_gene: TRBV9
CDR3nt: TGTGCCAGCAGCGGCTCCGGGACTAGCTACAATGAGCAGTTCTTC
CDR3aa: CASSGSGTSYNEQFF

d_gene: NA
j_gene: TRBJ2-5
len: 13
abundance: many
v_gene: TRBV6-1
CDR3nt: TGTGCCAGCAGTGAACAGTGGCAAGAGACCCAGTACTTC
CDR3aa: CASSEQWQETQYF

d_gene: NA
j_gene: TRBJ2-2
len: 14
abundance: NA
v_gene: TRBV5-1
CDR3nt: TGCGCCAGCAGCTTGGATCCGGACACCGGGGAGCTGTTTTTT
CDR3aa: CASSLDPDTGELFF

d_gene: NA
j_gene: TRBJ2-2
len: 15
abundance: many
v_gene: TRBV11-2
CDR3nt: TGTGCCAGCACTTTGGGGGCCGCGAACACCGGGGAGCTGTTTTTT
CDR3aa: CASTLGAANTGELFF

d_gene: TRBD2
j_gene: TRBJ2-2
len: 15
abundance: few
v_gene: TRBV7-2
CDR3nt: TGTGCCAGCAGCCTCGAGGGACTAGTCGCCGGGGAGCTGTTTTTT
CDR3aa: CASSLEGLVAGELFF

d_gene: TRBD2
j_gene: TRBJ2-3
len: 15
abundance: NA
v_gene: TRBV11-1
CDR3nt: TGTGCCAGCAGTTCCACTAGCGGGGCTCTAGATACGCAGTATTTT
CDR3aa: CASSSTSGALDTQYF

d_gene: NA
j_gene: TRBJ2-3
len: 13
abundance: few
v_gene: TRBV13
CDR3nt: TGTGCCAGCAGCAACAAACTAGCAGATACGCAGTATTTT
CDR3aa: CASSNKLADTQYF

d_gene: NA
j_gene: TRBJ1-4
len: 16
abundance: NA
v_gene: TRBV10-3
CDR3nt: TGTGCCATCAGTGAGTCGGACGGAGCAACTAATGAAAAACTGTTTTTT
CDR3aa: CAISESDGATNEKLFF